Below, 22 T cell receptor beta chains from the same sample are listed, as sequenced in a study of early T cells in non-severe SARS-CoV-2 infection. Each CDR3 protein gets one entry after TCRdb re-called the 5' RACE reads with MiXCR. In the table there are tens of thousands of distinct CDR3 sequences, 4.4% of which are singletons. Sequenced material: whole blood. The receptors here all came from an adult who was a healthcare worker with PCR-confirmed SARS-CoV-2 infection or an uninfected control (not recorded which).

This clonotype showed up many times. This chain links TRBV5-1 with TRBJ2-5; D may be TRBD1 (5 bases). CDR1 SGHRS and CDR2 YFSETQ come from the germline V gene. V was pared by 1 base and J by 5 bases, with 15 bases between. This CDR3 is built from 15 residues. CDR3: CASSLTGHSRETQYF. CDR3 DNA sequence: TGCGCCAGCAGCTTGACTGGACACTCTCGGGAGACCCAGTACTTC.

This clonotype has at least ten counts. The chain couples TRBV7-2 to TRBJ2-1; D remains ambiguous. The CDR3 spans 16 residues. Trimming removed 0 bases from V and 0 bases from J, with 9 bases in between. Germline CDR1 and CDR2: SGHTA and FQGNSA. In nucleotides, the CDR3 is TGTGCCAGCAGCTTAGCGAACCGGGCCTCCTACAATGAGCAGTTCTTC. Translating gives CASSLANRASYNEQFF. Filled out from reference TRBV7-2 and TRBJ2-1, the complete variable domain reads GAGVSQSPSNKVTEKGKDVELRCDPISGHTALYWYRQSLGQGLEFLIYFQGNSAPDKSGLPSDRFSAERTGGSVSTLTIQRTQQEDSAVYLCASSLANRASYNEQFFGPGTRLTVL.

This clonotype was observed at least ten times. The J gene is TRBJ2-1, the V gene TRBV7-9, with D perhaps given as TRBD1 or TRBD2 (5 bases each). The V end was cut by 6 bases, the J end by 16 bases, with 16 bases between. Germline V gene lookup returns CDR1 SEHNR and CDR2 FQNEAQ (reference sequence). The CDR3 consists of 11 residues. The CDR3 spells CASRTGTAAFF. Written as DNA, the CDR3 is TGTGCCAGCAGAACCGGGACGGCTGCTTTCTTC.

This clonotype has a count of ten or more. This chain joins TRBV20-1 and TRBJ2-1; 11 positions match TRBD2. After removal of 4 bases from V and 0 bases from J, the junction contained 5 bases not matched to a gene. This CDR3 contains 16 residues. Germline assignment: CDR1 DFQATT and CDR2 SNEGSKA (reference sequence). The DNA for the CDR3 is TGCAGTGCTACCTTGGGACTAGCGGTCTCCTACAATGAGCAGTTCTTC. Translated, it gives CSATLGLAVSYNEQFF.

This clonotype was seen at least ten times. The V call is TRBV6-6, the J call TRBJ1-2, with 7 bases aligning to TRBD1. Germline CDR1 and CDR2: MNHNY and SVGAGI (reference sequence). V lost 2 bases, J lost 3 bases, and 6 bases stayed unmatched. CDR3 length: 15 residues. The CDR3 reads CASSYQGQLDYGYTF. The CDR3, as DNA: TGTGCCAGCAGTTACCAGGGACAGCTAGACTATGGCTACACCTTC.

This clonotype was observed at least ten times. The chain employs TRBV2 and TRBJ2-7; 10 positions agree with TRBD2. CDR3 size: 14 residues. The germline V gene has CDR1 SNHLY and CDR2 FYNNEI. Trimming removed 1 base from V and 9 bases from J; junction bases left unmatched: 6. The CDR3, as DNA: TGTGCCAGCAGTGAAGGGACTAGCGGAATAGGGCAGTACGTC. Residues: CASSEGTSGIGQYV.

This clonotype was observed many times. V gene TRBV20-1 combines with J gene TRBJ2-1; possible D gene TRBD2, 5 bases. Germline assignment: CDR1 DFQATT and CDR2 SNEGSKA (reference sequence). The CDR3 covers 13 residues. Trimming took 6 bases from V and 9 from J, leaving 18 bases between them. The CDR3 bases are TGCAGTGCCTCCACGTCGGGGAACGGTGAGCAGTTCTTC. Its translation is CSASTSGNGEQFF.

The chain recombines TRBV7-9 with TRBJ1-5; no firm D call. Trimming took 3 bases from V and 1 from J, leaving 7 bases between them. The CDR3 loop spans 14 amino acids. Germline assignment: CDR1 SEHNR and CDR2 FQNEAQ (reference sequence). The CDR3 region has the DNA TGTGCCAGCAGCTTCGAGGGCAGCAATCAGCCCCAGCATTTT. It encodes CASSFEGSNQPQHF.

This clonotype was seen more than once but under ten times. The rearrangement uses TRBV7-8 and TRBJ2-3; D may be TRBD2 (5 bases). Trimming left V 2 bases short and J 2 bases short, with 11 bases between. There are 15 residues in the CDR3. Germline lookup yields CDR1 SGHVS and CDR2 FQNEAQ. CDR3 sequence: CASSLNEGVTDTQYF. The CDR3 nucleotides are TGTGCCAGCAGCTTAAATGAGGGAGTCACAGATACGCAGTATTTT. The variable domain in full, with the rest retrieved from reference TRBV7-8 and TRBJ2-3, is GAGVSQSPRYKVAKRGQDVALRCDPISGHVSLFWYQQALGQGPEFLTYFQNEAQLDKSGLPSDRFFAERPEGSVSTLKIQRTQQEDSAVYLCASSLNEGVTDTQYFGPGTRLTVL.

This clonotype was seen repeatedly, ten times or more. The gene calls are TRBV5-5 and TRBJ1-1; 9 nucleotides align to TRBD1. The CDR3 consists of 15 residues. V shed 0 bases, J shed 7 bases, and the junction held 7 bases outside the gene matches. Germline V lookup: CDR1 SGHKS, CDR2 YYEKEE (reference sequence). The CDR3 bases are TGTGCCAGCAGCTTGGTGACAGGGGGAGTGGATGAAGCTTTCTTT. Its translation: CASSLVTGGVDEAFF. The complete variable domain, with remaining parts taken from reference TRBV5-5 and TRBJ1-1, reads DAGVTQSPTHLIKTRGQQVTLRCSPISGHKSVSWYQQVLGQGPQFIFQYYEKEERGRGNFPDRFSARQFPNYSSELNVNALLLGDSALYLCASSLVTGGVDEAFFGQGTRLTVV.

The table lists this clonotype with many counts. The gene calls are TRBV5-1 and TRBJ2-2, with 7 nucleotides matching TRBD2. Per the germline V gene, CDR1 is SGHRS and CDR2 is YFSETQ. The CDR3 runs 16 residues. V shed 4 bases and J 4 bases; nucleotides not matched to a gene: 10. The CDR3, as DNA: TGCGCCAGCAGCCCGGGGACTACAGCCAGCACCGGGGAGCTGTTTTTT. Its protein is CASSPGTTASTGELFF.

There are many counts of this clonotype. The genes are TRBV29-1 and TRBJ1-4; a weak D match, TRBD1 (6 bases). Germline CDR1 reads SQVTM; CDR2 reads ANQGSEA. Trimming removed 6 bases from V and 5 bases from J, with 10 bases in between. The length of the CDR3 is 12 residues. The CDR3 protein is CSVTQGNEKLFF. The CDR3 DNA reads as TGCAGCGTGACCCAGGGGAATGAAAAACTGTTTTTT. The complete variable domain, with remaining parts taken from reference TRBV29-1 and TRBJ1-4, reads SAVISQKPSRDICQRGTSLTIQCQVDSQVTMMFWYRQQPGQSLTLIATANQGSEATYESGFVIDKFPISRPNLTFSTLTVSNMSPEDSSIYLCSVTQGNEKLFFGSGTQLSVL.

This clonotype was detected ten times or more. This chain's CDR3 is CASSQVGTGKAFF. In DNA, the CDR3 is TGTGCCAGCAGCCAAGTCGGGACAGGGAAAGCTTTCTTT. This chain connects TRBV4-2 to TRBJ1-1, with 9 bases aligning to TRBD1. Germline assignment: CDR1 LGHNA and CDR2 YNFKEQ. V shed 1 base, J shed 9 bases, and the junction held 3 bases outside the gene matches. This CDR3 has 13 amino acids.

This clonotype counts as medium-sized. V gene TRBV2 combines with J gene TRBJ2-7; D is possibly TRBD1 (5 bases). CDR3 size: 12 residues. Germline V gene lookup returns CDR1 SNHLY and CDR2 FYNNEI. V was trimmed by 6 bases and J by 3 bases, leaving 9 bases between them. CDR3 amino acids: CASSYDSYEQYF. CDR3 nucleotide sequence: TGTGCCAGCAGCTATGACAGCTACGAGCAGTACTTC.

This clonotype was detected ten times or more. V is TRBV19 and J is TRBJ2-1; D might be TRBD2 (5 bases). V was trimmed by 5 bases and J by 3 bases, leaving 17 bases between them. Germline assignment: CDR1 LNHDA and CDR2 SQIVND (reference sequence). The CDR3 is made up of 16 amino acids. The CDR3 nucleotides are TGTGCCAGTAGTCGGGCGGGTCTATCTGTCTACAATGAGCAGTTCTTC. Protein sequence: CASSRAGLSVYNEQFF. Looking up the rest from reference TRBV19 and TRBJ2-1 gives the full variable domain: DGGITQSPKYLFRKEGQNVTLSCEQNLNHDAMYWYRQDPGQGLRLIYYSQIVNDFQKGDIAEGYSVSREKKESFPLTVTSAQKNPTAFYLCASSRAGLSVYNEQFFGPGTRLTVL.

This clonotype came up many times. The rearrangement uses TRBV7-2 and TRBJ2-1; D gene unclear. The CDR3 has 11 residues. Trimming stripped 5 bases from V and 9 bases from J, with 8 bases between. Germline V gene lookup returns CDR1 SGHTA and CDR2 FQGNSA. The CDR3, as DNA: TGTGCCAGCAGCCGTGGTGTTGAGCAGTTCTTC. It translates to CASSRGVEQFF. The full variable domain, in which reference TRBV7-2 and TRBJ2-1 provide the parts outside the CDR3, is GAGVSQSPSNKVTEKGKDVELRCDPISGHTALYWYRQSLGQGLEFLIYFQGNSAPDKSGLPSDRFSAERTGGSVSTLTIQRTQQEDSAVYLCASSRGVEQFFGPGTRLTVL.

There are many counts of this clonotype. This chain joins TRBV7-2 and TRBJ2-5, with D perhaps TRBD1 (5 bases). This CDR3 region has 13 residues. Germline V lookup: CDR1 SGHTA, CDR2 FQGNSA. The V end was cut by 2 bases, the J end by 3 bases, with 7 bases between. CDR3 coding DNA: TGTGCCAGCAGCTTAAGACAGAAAGAGACCCAGTACTTC. Amino acid sequence: CASSLRQKETQYF.

This clonotype was observed at least ten times. J is TRBJ1-5 and V is TRBV5-6; D ambiguous. The V gene lost 0 bases and the J gene lost 5 bases, with 9 bases spanning the gap. This CDR3 is built from 14 residues. Germline V gene data show CDR1 as SGHDT and CDR2 as YYEEEE. This chain's CDR3 is CASSLGQYYQPQHF. CDR3 nucleotides: TGTGCCAGCAGCTTGGGGCAGTACTATCAGCCCCAGCATTTT.

This clonotype was counted many times. The CDR3 protein is CASPPGDRTTSGNTIYF. CDR3 DNA: TGCGCCAGCCCGCCGGGGGACAGAACAACCTCTGGAAACACCATATATTTT. This chain connects TRBV10-1 to TRBJ1-3, with 7 bases lining up with TRBD1. The V gene's germline CDR1 is WNHNN and CDR2 SYGVQD (reference sequence). V shed 8 bases, J shed 0 bases, and the junction held 13 bases outside the gene matches. This CDR3 region has 17 residues.

This clonotype was counted many times. This chain links TRBV7-2 with TRBJ2-7, with a possible D match to TRBD2 (5 bases). Germline CDR1 and CDR2: SGHTA and FQGNSA. This CDR3 has 12 residues. V lost 3 bases and J 4 bases, leaving 7 bases between the germline ends. As DNA, the CDR3 is TGTGCCAGCAGCTTGAGGGAGTACGAGCAGTACTTC. Translation: CASSLREYEQYF.

This clonotype was recorded at least ten times. V is TRBV24-1 and J is TRBJ2-1, with 8 bases matching TRBD1. The CDR3 covers 18 residues. V lost 4 bases and J lost 8; bases outside the gene matches: 18. Per germline, CDR1 KGHDR and CDR2 SFDVKD. The CDR3 spells CATSENGLTGVVNHEQFF. The CDR3 DNA reads as TGTGCCACCAGTGAAAACGGCCTGACAGGGGTAGTGAATCATGAGCAGTTCTTC.

This clonotype was found many times. V is TRBV11-2 and J is TRBJ2-4; maybe TRBD1 (7 bases). The V gene's germline CDR1 is SGHAT and CDR2 FQNNGV. This CDR3 has 15 amino acids. V shed 5 bases and J shed 7 bases, with 18 bases lying between them. The DNA for the CDR3 is TGTGCCAGCAGCGGGACAGCCGGGGCGGGGAACATTCAGTACTTC. It is translated as CASSGTAGAGNIQYF.